This T cell receptor beta chain was sequenced for a study of blood T cell repertoires in COVID-19 (TCRdb year 2020). For the study in its entirety: Samples covering the acute and convalescent phases of COVID-19 were provided by collaborators in the United States, Italy and Spain. The material from the prospective study consisted of cDNA or gDNA derived from T cells, B-cell-depleted T cells, or PBMCs. Where available, HLA class I and class II types were obtained from metadata supplied by the sample provider rather than from assay-based typing. Samples were obtained from the ongoing ImmuneRACE study (first 160 participants) and from 1,254 subjects provided by 6 global collaborators. The repertoires were released in a freely available public database meant as a resource for research on the immune response to SARS-CoV-2. Deeply sampled blood TCRbeta repertoires from subjects exposed to, actively infected with, or recovered from COVID-19 were included in the dataset. Nearly every sample came with metadata listing a de-identified subject ID, COVID-19 status, age in years and sex. The paper as a whole reports these results and caveats: Clinical and demographic metadata were provided uncurated, with the amount varying by source and participant.

TCRbeta CDR3 regions were amplified from genomic DNA by means of the immunoSEQ Assay, a bias-controlled multiplex PCR. As for the authors' bioinformatics: Nucleated cell counts per sample were estimated from amplification of reference gene primers within the assay. To quantify the absolute abundance of each unique TCRbeta CDR3 rearrangement, sequence reads were collapsed and filtered. For each sample, productive Simpson clonality was calculated as the square root of Simpson's diversity index across productive rearrangements. TCRdb re-hosts the immuneACCESS table, in-frame sequences only. Its copies lack some clones; in the studies checked, an unresolved V gene accounts for under half of them, and the cause for the rest is not known. That table gives V, J and clone size, and the DNA gave D and trimming. A total of 55,000 to 65,000 clones appear in this sample, about nine tenths of them only once. The leading ten clones occupy approximately 15% of the sample.

With respect to this clone: What antigen it recognizes has not been identified. Base-call qualities are not available, and no considerably larger clone is one nucleotide away.

Including cysteine and phenylalanine, the CDR3 has 14 amino acids. The kept DNA is CDR3 alone, 42 bases in frame from the first base. CDR1 and CDR2, per the germline V gene (reference sequence), are LNHDA and SQIVND. The trim is 4 bases for V and 10 bases for J, with a gap of 19 bases between the germline ends. Collaborating institutions collected whole blood in K2EDTA tubes following their own protocols. Collaborator samples were shipped for TCRbeta analysis as frozen whole blood, isolated PBMCs, or DNA extracted from either sample type. The sequenced material came from peripheral blood. Recombination connected TRBV19 to TRBJ1-1; no D gene call is confident. The receptor was derived from a woman aged 55-69 years with active COVID-19. The nucleotide sequence reads TGTGCCAGTAGTACCACGGGCCCGCGTGAGGGAGCTTTCTTT. Protein translation: CASSTTGPREGAFF.